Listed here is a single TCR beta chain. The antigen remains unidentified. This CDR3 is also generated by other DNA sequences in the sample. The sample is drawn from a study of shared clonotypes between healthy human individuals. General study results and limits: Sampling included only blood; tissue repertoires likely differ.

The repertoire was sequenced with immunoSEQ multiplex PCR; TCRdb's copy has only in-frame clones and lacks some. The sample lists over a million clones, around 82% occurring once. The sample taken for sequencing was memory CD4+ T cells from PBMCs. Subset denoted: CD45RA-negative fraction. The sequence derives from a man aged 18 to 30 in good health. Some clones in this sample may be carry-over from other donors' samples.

CDR3 sequence: CASSPTGTEAFF. The CDR3 DNA reads as TGTGCCAGCAGTCCCACAGGGACTGAAGCTTTCTTT. V and J are TRBV28 and TRBJ1-1; D is possibly TRBD1 (6 bases). The CDR3 is made up of 12 amino acids. CDR1 MDHEN and CDR2 SYDVKM come from the germline V gene. V was pared by 5 bases and J by 5 bases, with 9 bases between. The complete variable domain, with remaining parts taken from reference TRBV28 and TRBJ1-1, reads DVKVTQSSRYLVKRTGEKVFLECVQDMDHENMFWYRQDPGLGLRLIYFSYDVKMKEKGDIPEGYSVSREKKERFSLILESASTNQTSMYLCASSPTGTEAFFGQGTRLTVV.